This entry concerns a single T cell receptor (beta chain). The target antigen is unknown. Deletions cut 6 bases from V and 5 bases from J, with 13 bases between. Germline lookup yields CDR1 MNHEY and CDR2 SVGAGI. CDR3 length: 13 amino acids. This record comes from a study of T cell repertoires in ileal Crohn's disease. Study as a whole: 35% were active smokers at surgery; median disease duration was approximately 8.5 years. Study results and caveats: Mucosal expansions were suggested to be mainly CD8 T cells. Endoscopy was done a median about 6.8 months after surgery.

TCRdb keeps only in-frame clones here, not all; method: immunoSEQ multiplex PCR. This sample carries over 15,000 clones, 55% to 85% of them seen once, and the ten largest clones take 4% to 4.5%. The time point: neoterminal ileum biopsy at postoperative endoscopy, about 6 months after surgery. This sequence was found in an adult with Crohn's disease. The sample was ileal tissue. J is TRBJ1-1 and V is TRBV6-5, with D possibly matching TRBD1 (5 bases). CDR3 bases: TGTGCCAGCAGCCACCGGGGGGGGACTGAAGCTTTCTTT. It yields the protein CASSHRGGTEAFF.